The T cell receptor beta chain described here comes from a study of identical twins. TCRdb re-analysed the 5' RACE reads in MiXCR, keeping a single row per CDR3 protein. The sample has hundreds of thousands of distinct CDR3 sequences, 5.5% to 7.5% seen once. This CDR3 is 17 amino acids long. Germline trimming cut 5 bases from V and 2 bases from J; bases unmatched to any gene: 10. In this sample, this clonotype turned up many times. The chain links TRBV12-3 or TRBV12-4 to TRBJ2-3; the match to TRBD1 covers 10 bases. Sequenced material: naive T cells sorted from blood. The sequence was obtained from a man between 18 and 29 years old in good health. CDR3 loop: CASSLDRGRRITDTQYF. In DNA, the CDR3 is TGTGCCAGCAGTCTAGACAGGGGGCGAAGAATCACAGATACGCAGTATTTT.